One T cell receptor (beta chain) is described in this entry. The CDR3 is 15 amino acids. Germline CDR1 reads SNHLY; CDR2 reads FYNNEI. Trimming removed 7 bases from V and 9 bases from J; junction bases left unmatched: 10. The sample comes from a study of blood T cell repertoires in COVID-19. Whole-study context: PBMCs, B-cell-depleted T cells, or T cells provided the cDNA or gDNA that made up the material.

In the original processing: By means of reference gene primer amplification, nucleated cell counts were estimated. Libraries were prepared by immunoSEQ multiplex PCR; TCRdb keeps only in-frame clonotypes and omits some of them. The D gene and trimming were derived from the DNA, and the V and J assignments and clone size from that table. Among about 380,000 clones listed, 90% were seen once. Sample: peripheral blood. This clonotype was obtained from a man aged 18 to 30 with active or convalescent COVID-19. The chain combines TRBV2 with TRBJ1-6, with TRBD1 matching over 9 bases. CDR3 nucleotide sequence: TGTGCCAGCATTGTGGACAGGGGTAGAAGTTCACCCCTCCACTTT. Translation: CASIVDRGRSSPLHF.